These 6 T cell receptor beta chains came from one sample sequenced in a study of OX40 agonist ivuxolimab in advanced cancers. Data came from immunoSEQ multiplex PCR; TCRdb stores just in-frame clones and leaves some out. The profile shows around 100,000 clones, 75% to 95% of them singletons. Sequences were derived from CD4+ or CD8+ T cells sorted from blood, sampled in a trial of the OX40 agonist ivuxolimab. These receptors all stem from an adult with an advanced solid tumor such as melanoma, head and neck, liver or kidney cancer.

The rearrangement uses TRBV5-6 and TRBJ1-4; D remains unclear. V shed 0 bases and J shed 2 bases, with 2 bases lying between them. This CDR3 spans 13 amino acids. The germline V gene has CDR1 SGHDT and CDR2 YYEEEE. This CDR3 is CASSLGTNEKLFF. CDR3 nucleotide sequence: TGTGCCAGCAGCTTGGGGACTAATGAAAAACTGTTTTTT.

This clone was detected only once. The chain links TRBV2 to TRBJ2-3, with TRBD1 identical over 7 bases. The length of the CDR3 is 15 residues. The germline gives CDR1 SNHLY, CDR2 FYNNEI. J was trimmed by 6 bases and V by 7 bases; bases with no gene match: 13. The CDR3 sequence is CASTLTQGHGDTQYF. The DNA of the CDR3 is TGTGCCAGCACGTTAACACAGGGGCACGGGGATACGCAGTATTTT.

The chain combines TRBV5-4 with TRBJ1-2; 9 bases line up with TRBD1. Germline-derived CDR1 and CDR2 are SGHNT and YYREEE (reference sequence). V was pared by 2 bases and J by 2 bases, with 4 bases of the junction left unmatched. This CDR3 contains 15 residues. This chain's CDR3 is CASSFGTGSNYGYTF. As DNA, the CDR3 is TGTGCCAGCAGCTTTGGGACAGGGTCCAACTATGGCTACACCTTC.

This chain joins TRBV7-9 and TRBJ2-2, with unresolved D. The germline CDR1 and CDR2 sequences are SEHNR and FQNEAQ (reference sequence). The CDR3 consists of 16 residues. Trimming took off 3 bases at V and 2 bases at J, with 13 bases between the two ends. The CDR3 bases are TGTGCCAGCAGCTTTTACAGAAGCCTAAACACCGGGGAGCTGTTTTTT. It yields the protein CASSFYRSLNTGELFF.

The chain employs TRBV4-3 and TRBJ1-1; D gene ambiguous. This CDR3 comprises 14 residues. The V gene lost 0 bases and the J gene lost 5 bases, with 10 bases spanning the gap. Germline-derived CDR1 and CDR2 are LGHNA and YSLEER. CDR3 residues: CASSQEIFGTEAFF. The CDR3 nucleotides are TGCGCCAGCAGCCAAGAGATTTTCGGAACTGAAGCTTTCTTT.

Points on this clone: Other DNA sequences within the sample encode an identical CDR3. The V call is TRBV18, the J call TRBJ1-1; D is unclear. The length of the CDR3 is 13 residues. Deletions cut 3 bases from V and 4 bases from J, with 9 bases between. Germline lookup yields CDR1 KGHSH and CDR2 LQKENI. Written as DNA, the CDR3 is TGTGCCAGCTCACCTGAGGGAGGCACTGAAGCTTTCTTT. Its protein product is CASSPEGGTEAFF.